The 9 T cell receptor beta chains listed next were all sequenced from one sample in a study of CD8 T cells in Susac syndrome. When the RNA was reverse transcribed, random hexamers were used with an input of 0.5 to 1 ug. From the immunoSEQ multiplex PCR reads, TCRdb called clonotypes with MiXCR, one entry per CDR3 protein. The data contain about 200,000 distinct CDR3 sequences, 85% to 95% of them singletons. Specimen: CD4+ T cells from PBMCs. These TCRs come from a human donor with multiple sclerosis.

V and J are TRBV6-1 and TRBJ1-4, with a weak D call TRBD1 (6 bases). The V end was cut by 3 bases, the J end by 10 bases, with 9 bases between. The CDR3 runs 12 residues. Germline loops: CDR1 MNHNS, CDR2 SASEGT. The CDR3 nucleotides read TGTGCCAGCAGTGATTCACAGGGAAAACTGTTTTTT. Encoded protein: CASSDSQGKLFF.

The J gene is TRBJ2-5, the V gene TRBV5-4, with TRBD2 matching 9 bases. The ends lost 0 bases at V and 5 bases at J; junction bases unmatched: 8. The germline V gene has CDR1 SGHNT and CDR2 YYREEE (reference sequence). This CDR3 is 16 amino acids long. The CDR3 nucleotides are TGTGCCAGCAGCTTGGAGCGGGGGGCCGTCCGGGAGACCCAGTACTTC. This gives the protein CASSLERGAVRETQYF.

The chain combines TRBV3-1 with TRBJ2-1; 7 nucleotides match TRBD2. Trimming took 1 base from V and 9 from J; bases not matched to a gene: 3. Germline-derived CDR1 and CDR2 are LGHDT and YNNKEL (reference sequence). The CDR3 length is 13 residues. This CDR3 reads CASSQGLAAEQFF. The CDR3 nucleotides are TGTGCCAGCAGCCAAGGGCTAGCGGCTGAGCAGTTCTTC.

The chain couples TRBV25-1 to TRBJ2-5, with TRBD2 identical over 7 bases. In germline, CDR1 is MGHDK, CDR2 SYGVNS. Unmatched junction bases numbered 5, after V lost 3 bases and J lost 4 bases. The CDR3 loop spans 14 amino acids. The CDR3 spells CASSDLGTIETQYF. DNA of the CDR3: TGTGCCAGCAGTGACCTCGGGACTATAGAGACCCAGTACTTC. The whole variable domain, remainder taken from reference TRBV25-1 and TRBJ2-5, is EADIYQTPRYLVIGTGKKITLECSQTMGHDKMYWYQQDPGMELHLIHYSYGVNSTEKGDLSSESTVSRIRTEHFPLTLESARPSHTSQYLCASSDLGTIETQYFGPGTRLLVL.

This clonotype occurred a few times. The chain is built from TRBV18 and TRBJ2-3, with 7 bases aligning to TRBD1. The germline V gene encodes CDR1 KGHSH and CDR2 LQKENI. With 3 bases clipped from V and 4 bases from J, the junction kept 1 base outside the gene matches. The CDR3 is 13 amino acids. Here the CDR3 reads CASSPQGADTQYF. Here the CDR3 DNA reads TGTGCCAGCTCACCGCAGGGGGCAGATACGCAGTATTTT. Full variable domain (outside the CDR3, taken from reference TRBV18 and TRBJ2-3): NAGVMQNPRHLVRRRGQEARLRCSPMKGHSHVYWYRQLPEEGLKFMVYLQKENIIDESGMPKERFSAEFPKEGPSILRIQQVVRGDSAAYFCASSPQGADTQYFGPGTRLTVL.

The sample holds one count of this clonotype. The rearrangement uses TRBV5-4 and TRBJ2-3; no clear D gene. The CDR3 loop spans 14 amino acids. The ends were cut back, 4 bases at V and 6 bases at J, with 15 bases in the middle. Germline V gives CDR1 SGHNT, CDR2 YYREEE (reference sequence). This chain's CDR3 is CASSPSLGLDTQYF. The CDR3 bases are TGTGCCAGCAGCCCCTCTTTAGGTTTGGATACGCAGTATTTT. Using reference TRBV5-4 and TRBJ2-3 for the parts outside the CDR3, the full variable domain is ETGVTQSPTHLIKTRGQQVTLRCSSQSGHNTVSWYQQALGQGPQFIFQYYREEENGRGNFPPRFSGLQFPNYSSELNVNALELDDSALYLCASSPSLGLDTQYFGPGTRLTVL.

The chain recombines TRBV2 with TRBJ1-6; D remains unclear. CDR3 size: 11 residues. Germline values: CDR1 SNHLY, CDR2 FYNNEI. Trimming pared 3 bases from V and 10 bases from J, leaving 4 bases between. Written as DNA, the CDR3 is TGTGCCAGCAGTGAGCGGTCACCCCTCCACTTT. Amino acids: CASSERSPLHF. The variable domain in full, completed from reference TRBV2 and TRBJ1-6, reads EPEVTQTPSHQVTQMGQEVILRCVPISNHLYFYWYRQILGQKVEFLVSFYNNEISEKSEIFDDQFSVERPDGSNFTLKIRSTKLEDSAMYFCASSERSPLHFGNGTRLTVT.

The rearrangement uses TRBV12-3 or TRBV12-4 and TRBJ2-2; D is unresolved. V lost 4 bases and J lost 4, with 7 bases in between. This CDR3 comprises 13 residues. CDR3 sequence reads: CASSSYLTGELFF. CDR3 nucleotide sequence: TGTGCCAGCAGTTCATATCTCACCGGGGAGCTGTTTTTT.

The V gene is TRBV3-1, the J gene TRBJ2-1, with 9 bases that match TRBD2. Looked up from germline, CDR1 is LGHDT and CDR2 is YNNKEL (reference sequence). This CDR3 is built from 15 residues. The junction had 8 bases not matched to a gene; V was cut back by 4 bases and J by 7 bases. CDR3 in DNA: TGTGCCAGCAGCCTGCGGGGGGGCACGATAAATGAGCAGTTCTTC. Translation: CASSLRGGTINEQFF.